This T cell receptor (beta chain) comes out of a study of T cell responses to AZD1222 COVID-19 vaccine. Of note for this clone: Its matching antigen is unknown.

Data came from immunoSEQ multiplex PCR; TCRdb stores just in-frame clones and leaves some out. There are about 76,000 clones in the sample; over 85% occur only once, and more than 4% lies in the top ten. Study-level points and caveats: Spike-specific TCR breadth and depth rose after two AZD1222 doses. White British ancestry dominated among donors, who included more females, and clonal diversity was possibly underestimated.

CDR3 length: 13 residues. CDR1 and CDR2 (germline): SGHRS, YFSETQ. V was pared by 4 bases and J by 6 bases, with 13 bases between. Sequenced material: peripheral blood, taken on day 0 of AZD1222 vaccination. The rearrangement uses TRBV5-1 and TRBJ1-2, with a weak D call TRBD1 (5 bases). The receptor's source is an adult in good health. CDR3 DNA: TGCGCCAGCAGCGCTTTCTCCAGGGATGGCTACACCTTC. This codes for CASSAFSRDGYTF.